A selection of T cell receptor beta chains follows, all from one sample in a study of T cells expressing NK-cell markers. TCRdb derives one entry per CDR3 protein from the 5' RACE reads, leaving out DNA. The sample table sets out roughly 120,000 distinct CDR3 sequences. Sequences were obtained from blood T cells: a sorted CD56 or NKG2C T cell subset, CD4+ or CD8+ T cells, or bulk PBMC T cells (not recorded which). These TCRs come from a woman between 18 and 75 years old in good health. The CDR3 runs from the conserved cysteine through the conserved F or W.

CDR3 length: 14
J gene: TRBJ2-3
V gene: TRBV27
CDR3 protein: CASSPIGQTDTQYF

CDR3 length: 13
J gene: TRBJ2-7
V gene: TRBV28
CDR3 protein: CASSLGPRSTQYF

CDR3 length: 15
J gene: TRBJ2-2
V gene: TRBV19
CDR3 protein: CASSIGLRSTGELFF

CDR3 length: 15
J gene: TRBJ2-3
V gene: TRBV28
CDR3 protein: CASSLLSGRGDTQYF

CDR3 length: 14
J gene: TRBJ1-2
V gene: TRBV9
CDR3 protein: CASSHRGPAGGYTF

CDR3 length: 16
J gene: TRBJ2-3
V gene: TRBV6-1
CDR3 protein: CASSEIAGGLTDTQYF

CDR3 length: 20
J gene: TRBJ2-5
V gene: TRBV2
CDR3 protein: CASREPQPGLAGGPPETQYF

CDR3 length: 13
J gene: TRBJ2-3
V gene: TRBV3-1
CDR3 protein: CASSQGDVGFQYF

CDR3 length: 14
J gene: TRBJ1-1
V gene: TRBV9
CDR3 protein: CASRATTENTEAFF

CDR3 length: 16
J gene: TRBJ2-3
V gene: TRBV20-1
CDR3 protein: CSARVIELAGIDTQYF

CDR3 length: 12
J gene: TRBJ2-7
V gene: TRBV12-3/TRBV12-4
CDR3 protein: CASSLFFDEQYF

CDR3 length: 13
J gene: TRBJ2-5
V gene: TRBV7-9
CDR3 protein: CASSLSLGETQYF

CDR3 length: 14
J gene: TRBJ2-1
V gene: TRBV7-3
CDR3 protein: CASSLRGSDNEQFF

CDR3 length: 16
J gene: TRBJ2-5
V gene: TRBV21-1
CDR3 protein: CAILPRDYRGLETQYF

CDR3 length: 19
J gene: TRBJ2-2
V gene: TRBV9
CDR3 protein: CASSVGQSFETLGPGELFF

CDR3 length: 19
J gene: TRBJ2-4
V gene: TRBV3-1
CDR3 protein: CASSQDIAGGPGTKNIQYF

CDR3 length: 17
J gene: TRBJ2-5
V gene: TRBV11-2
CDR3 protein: CASSLTAGLTSRETQYF

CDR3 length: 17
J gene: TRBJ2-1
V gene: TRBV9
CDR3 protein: CASSDQSGLAGMYEQFF

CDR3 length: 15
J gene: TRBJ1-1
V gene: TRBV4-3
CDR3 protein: CASSQDRVPNTEAFF

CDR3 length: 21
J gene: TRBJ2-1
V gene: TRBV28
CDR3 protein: CASSPSWDRYSSGRGYNEQFF

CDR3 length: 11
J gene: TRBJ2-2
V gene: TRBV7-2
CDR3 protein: CASTWSGELFF

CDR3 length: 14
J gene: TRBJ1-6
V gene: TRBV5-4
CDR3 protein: CASSLTEYNSPLHF

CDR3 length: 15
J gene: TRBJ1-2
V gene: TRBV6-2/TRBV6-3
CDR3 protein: CASSAARENYYGYTF

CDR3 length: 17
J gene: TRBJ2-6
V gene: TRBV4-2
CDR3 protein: CASSPRDSSSGANVLTF

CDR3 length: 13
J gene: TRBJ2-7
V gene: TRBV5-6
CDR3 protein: CASSFKTSYEQYF

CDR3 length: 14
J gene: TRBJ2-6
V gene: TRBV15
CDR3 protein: CATSLLSGANVLTF

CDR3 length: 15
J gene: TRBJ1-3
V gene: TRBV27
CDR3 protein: CASSLGVGIGNTIYF

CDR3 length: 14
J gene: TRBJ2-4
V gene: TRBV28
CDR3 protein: CASSFVGGGNIQYF

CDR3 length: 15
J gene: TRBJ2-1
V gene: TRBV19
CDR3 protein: CASSESGGFYNEQFF

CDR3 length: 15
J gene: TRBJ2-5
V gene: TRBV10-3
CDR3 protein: CAISDPGGRGETQYF